This TCR beta chain was obtained from a study of T cell responses to AZD1222 COVID-19 vaccine. Germline V gene data show CDR1 as LNHDA and CDR2 as SQIVND (reference sequence). This CDR3 comprises 14 residues. V was shortened by 3 bases and J by 5 bases, with 13 bases between the two germline ends. Assay used: immunoSEQ multiplex PCR; TCRdb lists only in-frame clones, some missing. The data show roughly 100,000 clones, more than 75% seen once. This clonotype originated in an adult in good health. The sample was peripheral blood, taken on day 0 of AZD1222 vaccination. This rearrangement joins TRBV19 to TRBJ2-5; D is perhaps TRBD1 or TRBD2 (5 bases each). The CDR3 spells CASSIGSGRETQYF. The CDR3, as DNA: TGTGCCAGTAGTATTGGATCGGGACGGGAGACCCAGTACTTC.